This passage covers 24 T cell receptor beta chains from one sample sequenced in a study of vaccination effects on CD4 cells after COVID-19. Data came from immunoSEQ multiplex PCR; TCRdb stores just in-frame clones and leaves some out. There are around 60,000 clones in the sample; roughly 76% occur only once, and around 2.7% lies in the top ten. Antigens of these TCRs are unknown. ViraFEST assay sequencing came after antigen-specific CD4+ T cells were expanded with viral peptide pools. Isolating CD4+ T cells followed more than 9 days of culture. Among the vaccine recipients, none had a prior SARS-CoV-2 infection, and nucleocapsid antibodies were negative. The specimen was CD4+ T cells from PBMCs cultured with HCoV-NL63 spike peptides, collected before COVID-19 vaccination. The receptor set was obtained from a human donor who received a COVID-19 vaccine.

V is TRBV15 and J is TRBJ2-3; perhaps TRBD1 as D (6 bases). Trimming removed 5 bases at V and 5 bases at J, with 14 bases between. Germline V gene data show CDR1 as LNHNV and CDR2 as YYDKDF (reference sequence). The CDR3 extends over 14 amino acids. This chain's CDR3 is CATSYSQGEDTQYF. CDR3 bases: TGTGCCACCAGCTACTCACAGGGTGAAGATACGCAGTATTTT.

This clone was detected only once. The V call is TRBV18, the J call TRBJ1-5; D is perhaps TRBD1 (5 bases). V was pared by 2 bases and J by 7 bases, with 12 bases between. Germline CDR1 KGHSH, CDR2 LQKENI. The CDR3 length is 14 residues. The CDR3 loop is CASSPGPGGQPQHF. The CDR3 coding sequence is TGTGCCAGCTCACCAGGGCCGGGGGGGCAGCCCCAGCATTTT. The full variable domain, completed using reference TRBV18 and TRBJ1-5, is NAGVMQNPRHLVRRRGQEARLRCSPMKGHSHVYWYRQLPEEGLKFMVYLQKENIIDESGMPKERFSAEFPKEGPSILRIQQVVRGDSAAYFCASSPGPGGQPQHFGDGTRLSIL.

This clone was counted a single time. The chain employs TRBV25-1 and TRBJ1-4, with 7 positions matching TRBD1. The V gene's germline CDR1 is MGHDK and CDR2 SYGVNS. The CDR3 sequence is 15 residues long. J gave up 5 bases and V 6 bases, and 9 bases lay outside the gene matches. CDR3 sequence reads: CASSPLTGKNEKLFF. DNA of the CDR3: TGTGCCAGCAGCCCACTGACAGGGAAGAATGAAAAACTGTTTTTT.

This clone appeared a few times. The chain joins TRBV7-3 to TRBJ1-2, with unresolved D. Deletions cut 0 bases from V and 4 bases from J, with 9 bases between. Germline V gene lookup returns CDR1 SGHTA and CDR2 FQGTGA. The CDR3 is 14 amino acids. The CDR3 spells CASSLTPVSYGYTF. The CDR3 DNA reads TGTGCCAGCAGCTTAACGCCAGTGTCCTATGGCTACACCTTC.

CDR3 residues: CASSLGGGGETQYF. The CDR3 DNA is TGCGCCAGCAGCTTGGGGGGGGGAGGAGAGACCCAGTACTTC. This rearrangement joins TRBV5-1 to TRBJ2-5; TRBD2 matches 7 bases. Per germline, CDR1 SGHRS and CDR2 YFSETQ. J gave up 4 bases and V 0 bases, and 3 bases lay outside the gene matches. This CDR3 contains 14 residues.

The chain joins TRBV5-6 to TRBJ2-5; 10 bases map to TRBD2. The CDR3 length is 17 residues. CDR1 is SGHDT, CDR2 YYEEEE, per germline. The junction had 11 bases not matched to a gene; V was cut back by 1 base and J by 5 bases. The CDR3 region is CASSLLVAGGRWETQYF. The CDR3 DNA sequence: TGTGCCAGCAGCTTGTTGGTAGCGGGGGGTCGGTGGGAGACCCAGTACTTC.

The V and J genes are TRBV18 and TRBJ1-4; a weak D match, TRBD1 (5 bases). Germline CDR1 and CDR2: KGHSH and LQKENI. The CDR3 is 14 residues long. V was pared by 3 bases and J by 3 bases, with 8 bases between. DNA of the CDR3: TGTGCCAGCTCACCCCGACAGTCTAATGAAAAACTGTTTTTT. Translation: CASSPRQSNEKLFF.

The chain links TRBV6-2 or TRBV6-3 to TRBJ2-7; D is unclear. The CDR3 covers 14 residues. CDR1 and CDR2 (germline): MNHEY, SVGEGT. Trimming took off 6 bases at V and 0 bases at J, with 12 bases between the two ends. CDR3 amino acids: CASRYLGGSYEQYV. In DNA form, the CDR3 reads TGTGCCAGCAGGTACCTGGGCGGCTCCTACGAGCAGTACGTC.

The CDR3 here is CASSNPGQGGNTIYF. As DNA, the CDR3 is TGTGCCAGCAGTAATCCGGGACAGGGAGGAAACACCATATATTTT. The gene calls are TRBV11-2 and TRBJ1-3; TRBD1 aligns across 9 bases. V trimming: 6 bases; J trimming: 4 bases; junction bases outside the gene matches: 7. The CDR3 is 15 residues long. Germline-derived CDR1 and CDR2 are SGHAT and FQNNGV. The full variable domain, rest sourced from reference TRBV11-2 and TRBJ1-3, is EAGVAQSPRYKIIEKRQSVAFWCNPISGHATLYWYQQILGQGPKLLIQFQNNGVVDDSQLPKDRFSAERLKGVDSTLKIQPAKLEDSAVYLCASSNPGQGGNTIYFGEGSWLTVV.

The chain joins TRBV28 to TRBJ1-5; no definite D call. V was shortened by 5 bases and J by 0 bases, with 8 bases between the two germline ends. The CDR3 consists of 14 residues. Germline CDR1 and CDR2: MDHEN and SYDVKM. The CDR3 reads CASSEYSSNQPQHF. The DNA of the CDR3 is TGTGCCAGCAGTGAATACAGTAGCAATCAGCCCCAGCATTTT.

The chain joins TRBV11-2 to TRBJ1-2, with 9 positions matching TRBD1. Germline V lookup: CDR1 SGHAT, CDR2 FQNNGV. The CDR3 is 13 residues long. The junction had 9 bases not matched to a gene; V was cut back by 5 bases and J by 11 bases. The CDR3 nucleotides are TGTGCCAGCAGCCAGGGACAGGGCGCCCATTACACCTTC. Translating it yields CASSQGQGAHYTF.

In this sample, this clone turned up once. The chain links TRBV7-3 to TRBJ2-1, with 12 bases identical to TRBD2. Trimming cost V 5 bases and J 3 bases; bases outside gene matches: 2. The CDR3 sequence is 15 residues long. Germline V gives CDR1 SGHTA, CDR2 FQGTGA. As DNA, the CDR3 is TGTGCCAGCAGCAAGGGACTAGCGGGCTACAATGAGCAGTTCTTC. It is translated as CASSKGLAGYNEQFF. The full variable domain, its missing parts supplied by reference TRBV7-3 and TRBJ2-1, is GAGVSQTPSNKVTEKGKYVELRCDPISGHTALYWYRQSLGQGPEFLIYFQGTGAADDSGLPNDRFFAVRPEGSVSTLKIQRTERGDSAVYLCASSKGLAGYNEQFFGPGTRLTVL.

For the CDR3, the DNA is TGTGCCAGCAGCTTAGGCATAGGGGACGAGCAGTACGTC. This encodes CASSLGIGDEQYV. The V and J genes are TRBV11-2 and TRBJ2-7; weak D call: TRBD1 (5 bases). The germline CDR1 and CDR2 sequences are SGHAT and FQNNGV. The CDR3 is 13 amino acids. Trimming stripped 1 base from V and 5 bases from J, with 9 bases between.

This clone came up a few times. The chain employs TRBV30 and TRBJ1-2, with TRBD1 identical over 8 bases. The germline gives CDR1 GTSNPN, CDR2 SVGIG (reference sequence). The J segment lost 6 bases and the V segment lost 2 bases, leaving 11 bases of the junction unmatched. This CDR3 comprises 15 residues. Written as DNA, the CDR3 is TGTGCCTGGAGTAAAATAAGGACAGGGCTCGATGGCTACACCTTC. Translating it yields CAWSKIRTGLDGYTF.

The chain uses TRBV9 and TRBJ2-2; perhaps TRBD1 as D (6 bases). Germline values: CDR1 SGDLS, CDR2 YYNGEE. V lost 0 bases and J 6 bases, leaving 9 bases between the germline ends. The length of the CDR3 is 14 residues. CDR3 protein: CASSVDQGSGELFF. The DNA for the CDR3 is TGTGCCAGCAGCGTAGACCAGGGGTCCGGGGAGCTGTTTTTT.

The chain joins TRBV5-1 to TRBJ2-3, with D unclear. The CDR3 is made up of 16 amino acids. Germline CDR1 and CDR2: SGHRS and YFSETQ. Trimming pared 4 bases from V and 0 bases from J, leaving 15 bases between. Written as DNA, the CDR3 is TGCGCCAGCAGCCCCCCCTCAGCACAGAGCACAGATACGCAGTATTTT. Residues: CASSPPSAQSTDTQYF.

Here the CDR3 DNA reads TGTGCCACCAGTGAACCCGGGACGGTGGAGACCCAGTACTTC. Protein: CATSEPGTVETQYF. The chain links TRBV24-1 to TRBJ2-5, with D perhaps assigned TRBD1 or TRBD2 (5 bases each). Germline CDR1 is KGHDR and CDR2 is SFDVKD. Trimming stripped 4 bases from V and 5 bases from J, with 13 bases between. This CDR3 is 14 amino acids long.

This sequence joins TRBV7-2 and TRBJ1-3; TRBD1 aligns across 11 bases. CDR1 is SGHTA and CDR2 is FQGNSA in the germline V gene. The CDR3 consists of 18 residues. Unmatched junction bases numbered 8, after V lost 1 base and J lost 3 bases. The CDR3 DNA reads TGTGCCAGCAGCTTAGTGGACAGGGGGCTTTTTGGTGGAAACACCATATATTTT. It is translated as CASSLVDRGLFGGNTIYF.

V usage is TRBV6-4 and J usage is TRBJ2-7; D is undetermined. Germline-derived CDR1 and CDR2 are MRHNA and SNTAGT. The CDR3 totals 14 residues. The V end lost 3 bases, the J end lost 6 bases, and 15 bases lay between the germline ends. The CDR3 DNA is TGTGCCAGCAGTGATGCCCTAACGACGGGCGAGCAGTACGTC. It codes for CASSDALTTGEQYV.

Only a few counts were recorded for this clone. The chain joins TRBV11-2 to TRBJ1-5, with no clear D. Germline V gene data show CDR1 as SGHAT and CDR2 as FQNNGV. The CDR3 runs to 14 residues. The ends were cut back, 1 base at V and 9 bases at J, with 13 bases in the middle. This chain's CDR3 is CASSLVDFGGPQHF. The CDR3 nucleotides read TGTGCCAGCAGCTTAGTGGATTTTGGAGGGCCCCAGCATTTT.

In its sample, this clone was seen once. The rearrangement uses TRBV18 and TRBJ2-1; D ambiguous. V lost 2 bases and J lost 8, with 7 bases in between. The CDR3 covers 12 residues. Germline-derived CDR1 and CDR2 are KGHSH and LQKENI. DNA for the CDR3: TGTGCCAGCTCACCAGTCCGGGATGAGCAGTTCTTC. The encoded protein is CASSPVRDEQFF. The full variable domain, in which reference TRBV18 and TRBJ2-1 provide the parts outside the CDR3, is NAGVMQNPRHLVRRRGQEARLRCSPMKGHSHVYWYRQLPEEGLKFMVYLQKENIIDESGMPKERFSAEFPKEGPSILRIQQVVRGDSAAYFCASSPVRDEQFFGPGTRLTVL.

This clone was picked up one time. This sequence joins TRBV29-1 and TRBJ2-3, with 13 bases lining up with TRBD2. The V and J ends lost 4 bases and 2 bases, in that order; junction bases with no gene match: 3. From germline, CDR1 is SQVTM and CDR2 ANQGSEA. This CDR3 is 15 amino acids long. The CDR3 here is CSVGGLAGDTDTQYF. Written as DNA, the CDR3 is TGCAGCGTTGGAGGACTAGCGGGAGACACAGATACGCAGTATTTT.

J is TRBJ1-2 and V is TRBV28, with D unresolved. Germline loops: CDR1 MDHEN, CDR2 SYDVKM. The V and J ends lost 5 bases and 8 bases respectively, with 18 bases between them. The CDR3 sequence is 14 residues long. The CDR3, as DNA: TGTGCCAGCAGTCCCCTCGTCGAAGCTTCGGGCTACACCTTC. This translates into CASSPLVEASGYTF.

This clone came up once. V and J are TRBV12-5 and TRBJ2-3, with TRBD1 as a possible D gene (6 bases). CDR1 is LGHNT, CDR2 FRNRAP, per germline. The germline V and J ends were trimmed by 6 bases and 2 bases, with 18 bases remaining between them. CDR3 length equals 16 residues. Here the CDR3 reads CASGIALQGTTDTQYF. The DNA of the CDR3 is TGTGCTAGTGGAATTGCCCTCCAGGGGACCACAGATACGCAGTATTTT.